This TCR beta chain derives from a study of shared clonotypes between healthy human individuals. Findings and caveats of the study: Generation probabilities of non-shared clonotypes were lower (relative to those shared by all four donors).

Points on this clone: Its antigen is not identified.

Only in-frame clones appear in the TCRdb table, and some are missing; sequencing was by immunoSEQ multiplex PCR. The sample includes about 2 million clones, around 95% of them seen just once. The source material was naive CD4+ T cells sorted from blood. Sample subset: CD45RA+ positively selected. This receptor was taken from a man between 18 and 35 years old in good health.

CDR3 bases: TGCGCCAGCAGCCGGGGACAGGACTACGAGCAGTACTTC. It specifies CASSRGQDYEQYF. V usage is TRBV5-1 and J usage is TRBJ2-7; 8 positions agree with TRBD1. Germline V lookup: CDR1 SGHRS, CDR2 YFSETQ. V dropped 4 bases and J dropped 3; count of bases not matched to a gene: 3. CDR3 size: 13 residues.